The next 23 T cell receptor beta chains were all read from a single sample in a study of CD4 T cells in relation to SARS-CoV-2 and coronaviruses. Method: immunoSEQ multiplex PCR; TCRdb's copy keeps in-frame clones and lacks some. The table has 20,000 to 25,000 clones, roughly 82% seen once. CD4+ T cells from unexposed donors were obtained before the COVID-19 pandemic (2011-2018). The cells were cultured for 10 days before CD4+ T cells were isolated. Their antigens are not known. The specimen was CD4+ T cells from PBMCs, cultured in vitro. The receptors here all came from a human donor in good health.

J is TRBJ2-3 and V is TRBV7-2; no clear D gene. This CDR3 spans 14 amino acids. Germline CDR1 is SGHTA and CDR2 is FQGNSA. The V gene lost 3 bases and the J gene lost 2 bases, with 9 bases spanning the gap. The chain's CDR3 is CASSLDGYTDTQYF. CDR3 bases: TGTGCCAGCAGCTTGGACGGTTACACAGATACGCAGTATTTT.

The chain links TRBV4-1 to TRBJ2-1; D call uncertain. The V end lost 3 bases, the J end lost 8 bases, and 11 bases lay between the germline ends. CDR3 length: 13 amino acids. Germline CDR1 reads MGHRA; CDR2 reads YSYEKL. The chain's CDR3 is CASSHPNMDEQFF. The CDR3 DNA follows: TGCGCCAGCAGCCACCCAAATATGGATGAGCAGTTCTTC.

The chain carries TRBV6-4 and TRBJ1-5; no firm D call. This CDR3 is built from 13 residues. Looked up from germline, CDR1 is MRHNA and CDR2 is SNTAGT. V was cut by 4 bases and J by 6 bases, with 10 bases left in between. CDR3 nucleotides: TGTGCCAGCAGTGTTTGGGGAGGTCAGCCCCAGCATTTT. Its protein product is CASSVWGGQPQHF.

This clone was picked up one time. The chain couples TRBV29-1 to TRBJ2-7; TRBD1 might be the D (6 bases). The CDR3 has 14 residues. Germline assignment: CDR1 SQVTM and CDR2 ANQGSEA. Deletions cut 4 bases from V and 1 base from J, with 14 bases between. The CDR3 coding sequence is TGCAGCGTTGTACAGGGCAGGGGATCCTACGAGCAGTACTTC. Translated: CSVVQGRGSYEQYF.

This rearrangement joins TRBV7-2 to TRBJ1-6; D is unclear. V lost 3 bases, J lost 7 bases, and 7 bases lay in between. The germline V gene has CDR1 SGHTA and CDR2 FQGNSA. The CDR3 sequence is 13 residues long. The CDR3: CASSFSANSPLHF. The CDR3 nucleotides are TGTGCCAGCAGCTTTTCGGCAAATTCACCCCTCCACTTT.

The chain combines TRBV6-5 with TRBJ2-3; TRBD1 matches 9 bases. Germline V gene data show CDR1 as MNHEY and CDR2 as SVGAGI. This CDR3 region has 14 residues. Trimming cost V 8 bases and J 5 bases; bases outside gene matches: 8. The CDR3 region is CASPGQGDEDTQYF. CDR3 bases: TGTGCCAGCCCGGGACAGGGAGATGAAGATACGCAGTATTTT.

This rearrangement joins TRBV11-2 to TRBJ1-2; 7 bases fit TRBD1. Germline CDR1 is SGHAT and CDR2 is FQNNGV. V gave up 0 bases and J gave up 8 bases; unmatched junction bases: 6. The CDR3 contains 14 residues. The CDR3 coding sequence is TGTGCCAGCAGCTTAGACCAGGGGGAAGGGGGCTACACCTTC. This gives the protein CASSLDQGEGGYTF. The full variable domain, completed using reference TRBV11-2 and TRBJ1-2, is EAGVAQSPRYKIIEKRQSVAFWCNPISGHATLYWYQQILGQGPKLLIQFQNNGVVDDSQLPKDRFSAERLKGVDSTLKIQPAKLEDSAVYLCASSLDQGEGGYTFGSGTRLTVV.

This rearrangement joins TRBV6-4 to TRBJ2-1; 7 bases are a match to TRBD2. Germline V CDR1 and CDR2: MRHNA, SNTAGT. V shed 2 bases and J 6 bases; nucleotides not matched to a gene: 4. This CDR3 has 14 amino acids. DNA of the CDR3: TGTGCCAGCAGTGACCAGCCGGGAGGCAATGAGCAGTTCTTC. It specifies CASSDQPGGNEQFF.

This clone has only a few counts. V gene TRBV4-1 combines with J gene TRBJ2-4; TRBD1 matches 10 bases. V lost 5 bases, J lost 6 bases, and 4 bases stayed unmatched. CDR1 and CDR2 from the germline V gene are MGHRA and YSYEKL. The CDR3 sequence is 14 residues long. The CDR3 sequence: CASSSRDRGNIQYF. CDR3 in DNA: TGCGCCAGCAGCTCCCGGGACAGGGGAAACATTCAGTACTTC.

CDR3 residues: CASSQGRMGGSDTQYF. DNA for the CDR3: TGTGCCAGCAGCCAAGGCCGGATGGGGGGCTCGGATACGCAGTATTTT. This rearrangement joins TRBV4-2 to TRBJ2-3; D could derive from TRBD1 or TRBD2 (6 bases each). Trimming shortened V by 1 base and J by 6 bases, and 17 bases separated the two germline ends. This CDR3 region has 16 residues. Per the germline V gene, CDR1 is LGHNA and CDR2 is YNFKEQ.

CDR3 residues: CASSQEGTTDNEQFF. CDR3 bases: TGCGCCAGCAGCCAAGAGGGGACTACCGACAATGAGCAGTTCTTC. The V call is TRBV4-3, the J call TRBJ2-1; 7 bases fit TRBD2. The CDR3 sequence is 15 residues long. Looked up from germline, CDR1 is LGHNA and CDR2 is YSLEER. V lost 0 bases and J lost 5; bases outside the gene matches: 4.

The V and J genes are TRBV27 and TRBJ2-2; 14 bases agree with TRBD2. Trimming cost V 5 bases and J 7 bases; bases outside gene matches: 6. The CDR3 has 16 residues. Germline V gene sequence: CDR1 MNHEY, CDR2 SMNVEV (reference sequence). The DNA for the CDR3 is TGTGCCAGCAGTCCGGGACTAGCGGGAGTGGACGGGGAGCTGTTTTTT. The encoded protein is CASSPGLAGVDGELFF.

The V gene is TRBV30, the J gene TRBJ2-5; TRBD2 aligns across 10 bases. Trimming cost V 2 bases and J 6 bases; bases outside gene matches: 6. CDR1 is GTSNPN and CDR2 is SVGIG in the germline V gene (reference sequence). CDR3 length equals 14 residues. Here the CDR3 DNA reads TGTGCCTGGAGTTCGCTAGCGGGAGTTCAGACCCAGTACTTC. Translated, it gives CAWSSLAGVQTQYF.

The chain links TRBV5-1 to TRBJ2-5, with a possible D match to TRBD1 (5 bases). This CDR3 spans 13 amino acids. V shed 2 bases and J shed 3 bases, with 8 bases lying between them. CDR1 and CDR2 from the germline V gene are SGHRS and YFSETQ. DNA for the CDR3: TGCGCCAGCAGCTTCGACAGTGAAGAGACCCAGTACTTC. It specifies CASSFDSEETQYF. The whole variable domain, remainder taken from reference TRBV5-1 and TRBJ2-5, is KAGVTQTPRYLIKTRGQQVTLSCSPISGHRSVSWYQQTPGQGLQFLFEYFSETQRNKGNFPGRFSGRQFSNSRSEMNVSTLELGDSALYLCASSFDSEETQYFGPGTRLLVL.

In its sample, this clone was seen once. J is TRBJ2-3 and V is TRBV7-2; D remains ambiguous. The CDR3 contains 14 residues. Germline V CDR1 and CDR2: SGHTA, FQGNSA. Trimming pared 6 bases from V and 0 bases from J, leaving 10 bases between. DNA for the CDR3: TGTGCCAGCAGATCCAACGTCAGCACAGATACGCAGTATTTT. Its translation is CASRSNVSTDTQYF. The full variable domain, completed using reference TRBV7-2 and TRBJ2-3, is GAGVSQSPSNKVTEKGKDVELRCDPISGHTALYWYRQSLGQGLEFLIYFQGNSAPDKSGLPSDRFSAERTGGSVSTLTIQRTQQEDSAVYLCASRSNVSTDTQYFGPGTRLTVL.

By sample share, this clone is medium-sized (0.01 to 0.1%). The chain employs TRBV5-1 and TRBJ1-1; the D is unclear. The CDR3 is 14 residues long. The germline V and J ends were trimmed by 0 bases and 2 bases, with 8 bases remaining between them. CDR1 and CDR2 (germline): SGHRS, YFSETQ. The CDR3 sequence is CASSLGNYNTEAFF. The CDR3 bases are TGCGCCAGCAGCTTGGGGAATTACAACACTGAAGCTTTCTTT.

The rearrangement joins TRBV19 to TRBJ1-2; TRBD1 might be the D (6 bases). The length of the CDR3 is 15 residues. Germline V gives CDR1 LNHDA, CDR2 SQIVND (reference sequence). V shed 7 bases and J shed 4 bases, with 19 bases lying between them. CDR3 sequence: CASTPWTDDFYGYTF. CDR3 nucleotides: TGTGCCAGTACCCCTTGGACAGACGACTTCTATGGCTACACCTTC.

This clone is a singleton in its sample. The V call is TRBV7-2, the J call TRBJ1-2; a possible D gene is TRBD1 (5 bases). The CDR3 covers 15 residues. CDR1 is SGHTA, CDR2 FQGNSA, per germline. V shed 1 base and J shed 8 bases, with 17 bases lying between them. The CDR3 DNA reads as TGTGCCAGCAGCTTAGGGGACGGGACCCCAAAGGGCTACACCTTC. Its translation: CASSLGDGTPKGYTF.

CDR3 nucleotide sequence: TGCGCCAGCAGAAGGGACAGGGGGCGGGACCTCTACAATGAGCAGTTCTTC. Its protein is CASRRDRGRDLYNEQFF. This rearrangement joins TRBV5-1 to TRBJ2-1; TRBD1 matches at 12 bases. With 5 bases clipped from V and 3 bases from J, the junction kept 9 bases outside the gene matches. The CDR3 is made up of 17 amino acids. Germline V gives CDR1 SGHRS, CDR2 YFSETQ.

In DNA form, the CDR3 reads TGTGCCTGGAGTGTACCCGCACTTGCCAATCAGCCCCAGCATTTT. Amino acid sequence: CAWSVPALANQPQHF. The V and J genes are TRBV30 and TRBJ1-5; D uncertain. Germline V gene sequence: CDR1 GTSNPN, CDR2 SVGIG (reference sequence). V was trimmed by 0 bases and J by 3 bases, leaving 12 bases between them. The CDR3 contains 15 residues.

The CDR3 bases are TGTGCCAGCAGTTTAGTCTACGAGCAGTACTTC. It is translated as CASSLVYEQYF. The V and J genes are TRBV12-3 or TRBV12-4 and TRBJ2-7; D is unclear. The germline V and J ends were trimmed by 1 base and 3 bases, with 1 base remaining between them. CDR3 length: 11 amino acids.

The V gene is TRBV7-9, the J gene TRBJ1-5; D not certain. The germline V and J ends were trimmed by 1 base and 9 bases, with 13 bases remaining between them. Germline CDR1 SEHNR, CDR2 FQNEAQ (reference sequence). This CDR3 contains 14 residues. The CDR3 protein is CASSLGLERGPQHF. The CDR3 DNA is TGTGCCAGCAGCTTAGGGTTAGAAAGAGGGCCCCAGCATTTT.

This sequence joins TRBV3-1 (or the pseudogene TRBV3-2) and TRBJ2-1; 12 bases agree with TRBD2. Trimming took 4 bases from V and 4 from J; bases not matched to a gene: 5. Germline-derived CDR1 and CDR2 are LGHDT and YNNKEL (reference sequence). This CDR3 comprises 16 residues. CDR3 nucleotide sequence: TGTGCCAGCAGCCTTCCTAGCGGGGGGGCGTACAATGAGCAGTTCTTC. This codes for CASSLPSGGAYNEQFF.